A single sample gave rise to the 19 T cell receptor beta chains below, sequenced in a study of cytomegalovirus exposure and HLA in healthy donors (dated by TCRdb to the late 2010s). Library generation was performed with the immunoSEQ multiplex PCR assay. A mixture of 60 forward primers for TCR Vbeta segments and 13 reverse primers for TCR Jbeta segments was used in the multiplex PCR. What TCRdb holds here is the immuneACCESS table cut down to in-frame rearrangements. Part of the clones is not present; checked against another copy, under half of the missing clones reflect an unresolved V gene, and the others are unexplained. For this sample the table gives 200,000 or so clones, of which 82% were detected only once. Jointly, the top ten make up less than 3.5% of the sample. The sample comprised PBMCs. These receptors all come from a woman aged 35 to 49 in good health and CMV-seronegative.

The chain has TRBV4-2 and TRBJ1-5, with a weak D call TRBD1 (5 bases). CDR3 size: 15 residues. Trimming removed 0 bases at V and 11 bases at J, with 17 bases between. The germline gives CDR1 LGHNA, CDR2 YNFKEQ. The CDR3 coding sequence is TGTGCCAGCAGCCAAGATGGGAAGGGGCCTCCGGCCCAGCATTTT. This gives the protein CASSQDGKGPPAQHF.

The chain recombines TRBV5-1 with TRBJ2-1, with 11 bases lining up with TRBD2. V lost 5 bases, J lost 8 bases, and 9 bases stayed unmatched. Germline lookup yields CDR1 SGHRS and CDR2 YFSETQ. The CDR3 is 15 amino acids. The CDR3 DNA is TGCGCCAGCAGGTCTACTAGCGGGAGCCGTGATGAGCAGTTCTTC. This codes for CASRSTSGSRDEQFF. Using reference TRBV5-1 and TRBJ2-1 for the parts outside the CDR3, the full variable domain is KAGVTQTPRYLIKTRGQQVTLSCSPISGHRSVSWYQQTPGQGLQFLFEYFSETQRNKGNFPGRFSGRQFSNSRSEMNVSTLELGDSALYLCASRSTSGSRDEQFFGPGTRLTVL.

V and J are TRBV29-1 and TRBJ2-1; a weak D match, TRBD1 (5 bases). Between the trimmed V and J ends, which lost 3 bases and 2 bases, there was a span of 11 bases. Germline V gene lookup returns CDR1 SQVTM and CDR2 ANQGSEA. This CDR3 contains 14 residues. In nucleotides, the CDR3 is TGCAGCGTTGAGCGGCAGGGTGCCTACAATGAGCAGTTCTTC. As protein: CSVERQGAYNEQFF.

The chain carries TRBV6-6 and TRBJ2-7, with D perhaps TRBD1 (5 bases). This CDR3 has 14 residues. The V and J ends lost 0 bases and 0 bases respectively, with 6 bases between them. The germline gives CDR1 MNHNY, CDR2 SVGAGI (reference sequence). The CDR3 here is CASSYSTASYEQYF. The CDR3 nucleotides read TGTGCCAGCAGTTACTCGACAGCCTCCTACGAGCAGTACTTC.

This chain uses TRBV30 with TRBJ2-4; TRBD2 might be the D (6 bases). The CDR3 covers 16 residues. CDR1 is GTSNPN, CDR2 SVGIG, per germline (reference sequence). Between the trimmed V and J ends, which lost 0 bases and 4 bases, there was a span of 16 bases. The CDR3 spells CAWSVRGRGDKNIQYF. CDR3 DNA: TGTGCCTGGAGTGTTCGAGGGCGCGGGGATAAAAACATTCAGTACTTC.

V usage is TRBV10-3 and J usage is TRBJ1-1; no definite D call. CDR3 length: 13 residues. In germline, CDR1 is ENHRY, CDR2 SYGVKD. V lost 8 bases and J lost 4, with 14 bases in between. The CDR3 DNA reads as TGTGCCATCGGTCAGGCCGGGGTCACTGAAGCTTTCTTT. It yields the protein CAIGQAGVTEAFF.

The rearrangement uses TRBV29-1 and TRBJ2-5; 11 nucleotides align to TRBD1. Trimming at V came to 8 bases and at J to 5 bases, leaving 28 bases not matched to a gene. The CDR3 runs 20 residues. CDR1 is SQVTM, CDR2 ANQGSEA, per germline. The CDR3 loop is CSLLPDRGRGGTLRPETQYF. The CDR3 DNA sequence: TGCAGCCTACTGCCGGACAGGGGGCGGGGGGGAACACTCAGACCGGAGACCCAGTACTTC. Full variable domain (missing parts from reference TRBV29-1 and TRBJ2-5): SAVISQKPSRDICQRGTSLTIQCQVDSQVTMMFWYRQQPGQSLTLIATANQGSEATYESGFVIDKFPISRPNLTFSTLTVSNMSPEDSSIYLCSLLPDRGRGGTLRPETQYFGPGTRLLVL.

The chain links TRBV19 to TRBJ1-4; tentative D call: TRBD1 (6 bases). V dropped 9 bases and J dropped 0 bases, with 14 bases sitting between them. This CDR3 contains 15 residues. The V gene's germline CDR1 is LNHDA and CDR2 SQIVND (reference sequence). The chain's CDR3 is CASGRQAATNEKLFF. The CDR3 DNA follows: TGTGCCAGCGGCCGACAGGCCGCAACTAATGAAAAACTGTTTTTT.

This chain links TRBV7-6 with TRBJ2-7; D is perhaps TRBD2 (7 bases). V gave up 0 bases and J gave up 7 bases, with 16 bases separating them. The CDR3 spans 15 residues. CDR1 SGHVS and CDR2 FNYEAQ come from the germline V gene. The CDR3 here is CASSLAGGQGGEQYF. The DNA of the CDR3 is TGTGCCAGCAGCTTAGCGGGAGGGCAAGGGGGGGAGCAGTACTTC. The whole variable domain, remainder taken from reference TRBV7-6 and TRBJ2-7, is GAGVSQSPRYKVTKRGQDVALRCDPISGHVSLYWYRQALGQGPEFLTYFNYEAQQDKSGLPNDRFSAERPEGSISTLTIQRTEQRDSAMYRCASSLAGGQGGEQYFGPGTRLTVT.

The chain joins TRBV27 to TRBJ1-4, with TRBD1 matching 9 bases. The CDR3 sequence is 13 residues long. From germline, CDR1 is MNHEY and CDR2 SMNVEV (reference sequence). J gave up 8 bases and V 8 bases, and 6 bases lay outside the gene matches. CDR3 in DNA: TGTGCCAGCGGCACGACAGGGGGGGAAAAACTGTTTTTT. Translating it yields CASGTTGGEKLFF.

This chain connects TRBV5-1 to TRBJ1-4; D remains unclear. V shed 1 base and J shed 4 bases, with 14 bases lying between them. CDR3 length: 16 amino acids. Germline lookup yields CDR1 SGHRS and CDR2 YFSETQ. CDR3 coding DNA: TGCGCCAGCAGCTTGAGAGGGTTCACAAGTAATGAAAAACTGTTTTTT. Amino acid sequence: CASSLRGFTSNEKLFF.

The V and J genes are TRBV19 and TRBJ1-1, with D hard to call. CDR1 and CDR2 (germline): LNHDA, SQIVND (reference sequence). The V end lost 6 bases, the J end lost 8 bases, and 10 bases lay between the germline ends. The CDR3 loop spans 11 amino acids. CDR3 loop: CASSGGWEAFF. DNA of the CDR3: TGTGCCAGTAGCGGTGGTTGGGAAGCTTTCTTT.

The rearrangement uses TRBV7-9 and TRBJ1-4; D is unresolved. This CDR3 comprises 15 residues. V was clipped by 2 bases and J by 7 bases, with 14 bases between them. The germline V gene encodes CDR1 SEHNR and CDR2 FQNEAQ (reference sequence). Here the CDR3 reads CASSLKLEDGEKLFF. Here the CDR3 DNA reads TGTGCCAGCAGCTTAAAGCTGGAGGACGGTGAAAAACTGTTTTTT.

This sequence joins TRBV9 and TRBJ2-1, with D maybe TRBD2 (5 bases). In germline, CDR1 is SGDLS, CDR2 YYNGEE. CDR3 length: 15 residues. V was cut by 3 bases and J by 8 bases, with 18 bases left in between. The CDR3 DNA sequence: TGTGCCAGCAGCGAACGAGGGAAGTTGGGTTATGAGCAGTTCTTC. Its translation is CASSERGKLGYEQFF.

This clone was counted a few times. V usage is TRBV19 and J usage is TRBJ1-5; TRBD1 matches 7 bases. Trimming took 7 bases from V and 1 from J; bases not matched to a gene: 7. In germline, CDR1 is LNHDA, CDR2 SQIVND (reference sequence). The length of the CDR3 is 15 residues. This chain's CDR3 is CASTPRTGSNQPQHF. As DNA, the CDR3 is TGTGCCAGTACCCCCCGGACAGGCAGCAATCAGCCCCAGCATTTT.

The chain has TRBV10-1 and TRBJ2-3, with 9 bases identical to TRBD1. CDR3 length: 15 residues. The germline V gene has CDR1 WNHNN and CDR2 SYGVQD (reference sequence). Losses at the gene ends were 3 bases for V and 4 bases for J; bases not matched to a gene: 5. The CDR3 loop reads CASSDGTGFADTQYF. The DNA for the CDR3 is TGCGCCAGCAGTGATGGGACAGGGTTCGCAGATACGCAGTATTTT.

J is TRBJ2-2 and V is TRBV7-3; 9 positions agree with TRBD1. V was clipped by 5 bases and J by 6 bases; unmatched bases: 4. Germline V gene data show CDR1 as SGHTA and CDR2 as FQGTGA. This CDR3 has 14 amino acids. CDR3 sequence reads: CASSKQGAAGELFF. CDR3 bases: TGTGCCAGCAGCAAACAGGGGGCGGCCGGGGAGCTGTTTTTT.

The chain is built from TRBV4-1 and TRBJ2-1; 10 bases are a match to TRBD2. The germline V gene encodes CDR1 MGHRA and CDR2 YSYEKL. The CDR3 spans 21 residues. V was pared by 4 bases and J by 0 bases, with 18 bases of the junction left unmatched. The CDR3 loop reads CASSRGTSVSSGVSSYNEQFF. The CDR3 nucleotides read TGCGCCAGCAGCCGGGGGACTAGCGTCAGCTCCGGGGTCAGCTCCTACAATGAGCAGTTCTTC.

There are a few counts of this clone. The chain has TRBV11-2 and TRBJ2-3; D unclear. Germline V gene data show CDR1 as SGHAT and CDR2 as FQNNGV. Trimming pared 0 bases from V and 3 bases from J, leaving 4 bases between. The CDR3 is made up of 13 amino acids. The chain's CDR3 is CASSLDQTDTQYF. The CDR3, as DNA: TGTGCCAGCAGCTTAGATCAGACAGATACGCAGTATTTT.